This entry lists 7 T cell receptor beta chains sequenced from one sample in a study of beta chain features in type 1 diabetes. The antigens for these receptors are not known. Study-level points and caveats: Among all four CD4+ subsets, Type 1 diabetes patients had TCRB CDR3s that were moderately but significantly shorter.

Expressed TCRB transcripts were sequenced because the entire RNA isolate underwent reverse transcription. Measured with immunoSEQ multiplex PCR; TCRdb has only the in-frame clones, and not every one. The repertoire has about 240,000 clones, approximately 13% of them found once; the top ten carry approximately 0.02%. Material for sequencing was naive CD4+ T cells from blood. The receptors stem from a man aged 25 to 40 with type 1 diabetes.

The chain is built from TRBV30 and TRBJ2-7; 9 nucleotides align to TRBD1. Germline trimming cut 3 bases from V and 7 bases from J; bases unmatched to any gene: 10. Germline CDR1 reads GTSNPN; CDR2 reads SVGIG (reference sequence). CDR3 length: 14 amino acids. The CDR3 is CAWSWTGAGGEQYF. CDR3 coding DNA: TGTGCCTGGAGCTGGACAGGGGCCGGAGGGGAGCAGTACTTC.

A few counts support this clone. The chain uses TRBV2 and TRBJ2-1; 10 bases agree with TRBD2. V dropped 2 bases and J dropped 2; count of bases not matched to a gene: 3. The CDR3 sequence is 16 residues long. Germline assignment: CDR1 SNHLY and CDR2 FYNNEI. The CDR3 region has the DNA TGTGCCAGCAGTGAAAGAGCGGGAGGGCCCTACAATGAGCAGTTCTTC. Protein product: CASSERAGGPYNEQFF.

This chain uses TRBV11-2 with TRBJ2-3, with 7 positions matching TRBD2. The germline V gene has CDR1 SGHAT and CDR2 FQNNGV. Trimming at V came to 5 bases and at J to 4 bases, leaving 9 bases not matched to a gene. The CDR3 covers 15 residues. The CDR3 nucleotides read TGTGCCAGCAGCCCTCGGCGGGGGATCCCAGATACGCAGTATTTT. It codes for CASSPRRGIPDTQYF. Variable domain in full (rest from reference TRBV11-2 and TRBJ2-3): EAGVAQSPRYKIIEKRQSVAFWCNPISGHATLYWYQQILGQGPKLLIQFQNNGVVDDSQLPKDRFSAERLKGVDSTLKIQPAKLEDSAVYLCASSPRRGIPDTQYFGPGTRLTVL.

The chain recombines TRBV27 with TRBJ2-5, with D tentatively TRBD2 (6 bases). Germline CDR1 reads MNHEY; CDR2 reads SMNVEV (reference sequence). Trimming cost V 5 bases and J 1 base, with 17 bases left between them. The CDR3 sequence is 16 residues long. The CDR3 nucleotides are TGTGCCAGCAGTCCCGACCGGGCGGGGCCCCAAGAGACCCAGTACTTC. Protein sequence: CASSPDRAGPQETQYF.

The chain recombines TRBV21-1 with TRBJ2-1; the table's D call, TRBD2, was not checked against the DNA. TRBV21-1 is assigned pseudogene status. This CDR3 region has 11 residues. CDR3 nucleotide sequence: TGTGCCAGCAGCAGTAGCGGGGGGAAGTTCTTC. The encoded protein is CASSSSGGKFF.

This rearrangement joins TRBV12-5 to TRBJ2-3; 7 bases match TRBD1. J was trimmed by 2 bases and V by 7 bases; bases with no gene match: 9. The CDR3 runs to 15 residues. Germline V gives CDR1 LGHNT, CDR2 FRNRAP. CDR3 bases: TGTGCTAGTGCCTATACAGGGGATTTCACAGATACGCAGTATTTT. Its translation is CASAYTGDFTDTQYF.

This clone was detected a few times. The V call is TRBV30, the J call TRBJ1-1; no clear D. The CDR3 totals 15 residues. V was shortened by 1 base and J by 1 base, with 13 bases between the two germline ends. CDR1 is GTSNPN, CDR2 SVGIG, per germline (reference sequence). As DNA, the CDR3 is TGTGCCTGGAGTGAGATAGGGAGGGCGAACACTGAAGCTTTCTTT. Its translation is CAWSEIGRANTEAFF.